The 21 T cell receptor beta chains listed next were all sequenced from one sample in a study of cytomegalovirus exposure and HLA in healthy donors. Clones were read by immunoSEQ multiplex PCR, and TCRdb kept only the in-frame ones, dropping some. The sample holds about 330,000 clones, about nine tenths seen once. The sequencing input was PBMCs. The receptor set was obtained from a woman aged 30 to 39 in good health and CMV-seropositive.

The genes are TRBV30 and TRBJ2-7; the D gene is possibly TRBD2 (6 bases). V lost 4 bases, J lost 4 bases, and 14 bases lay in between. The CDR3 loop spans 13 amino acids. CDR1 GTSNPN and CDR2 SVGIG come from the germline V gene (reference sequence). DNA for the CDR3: TGTGCCTGGACGCAGGCGGGGCGTTACGAGCAGTACTTC. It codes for CAWTQAGRYEQYF. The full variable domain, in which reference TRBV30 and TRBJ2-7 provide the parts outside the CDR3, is SQTIHQWPATLVQPVGSPLSLECTVEGTSNPNLYWYRQAAGRGLQLLFYSVGIGQISSEVPQNLSASRPQDRQFILSSKKLLLSDSGFYLCAWTQAGRYEQYFGPGTRLTVT.

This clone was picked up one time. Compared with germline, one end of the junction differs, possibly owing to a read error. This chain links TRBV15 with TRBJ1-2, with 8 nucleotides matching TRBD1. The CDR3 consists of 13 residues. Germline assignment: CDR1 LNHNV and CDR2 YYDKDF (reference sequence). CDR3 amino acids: CAISKDRDYGYTF. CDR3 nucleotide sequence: TGTGCCATCAGCAAGGACAGGGACTATGGCTACACCTTC.

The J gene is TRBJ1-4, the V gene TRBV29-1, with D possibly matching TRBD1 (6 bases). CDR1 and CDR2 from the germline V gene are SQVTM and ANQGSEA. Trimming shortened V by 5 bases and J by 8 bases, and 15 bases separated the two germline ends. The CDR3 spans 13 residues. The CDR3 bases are TGCAGCGTTCTGACAGGATTGAACGAAAAACTGTTTTTT. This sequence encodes CSVLTGLNEKLFF.

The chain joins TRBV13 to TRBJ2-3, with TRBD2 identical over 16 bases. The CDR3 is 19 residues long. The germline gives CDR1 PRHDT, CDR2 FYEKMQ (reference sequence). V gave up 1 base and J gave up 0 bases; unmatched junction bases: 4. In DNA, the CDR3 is TGTGCCAGCAGCTTAGTCCCGGGACTAGCGGGGGGGAGCACAGATACGCAGTATTTT. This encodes CASSLVPGLAGGSTDTQYF. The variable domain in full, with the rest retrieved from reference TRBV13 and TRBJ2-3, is AAGVIQSPRHLIKEKRETATLKCYPIPRHDTVYWYQQGPGQDPQFLISFYEKMQSDKGSIPDRFSAQQFSDYHSELNMSSLELGDSALYFCASSLVPGLAGGSTDTQYFGPGTRLTVL.

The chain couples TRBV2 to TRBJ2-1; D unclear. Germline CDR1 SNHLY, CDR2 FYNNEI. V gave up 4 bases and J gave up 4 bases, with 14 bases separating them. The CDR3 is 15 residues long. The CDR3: CASSVELNGYNEQFF. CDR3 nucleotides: TGTGCCAGCAGTGTAGAACTGAACGGTTACAATGAGCAGTTCTTC.

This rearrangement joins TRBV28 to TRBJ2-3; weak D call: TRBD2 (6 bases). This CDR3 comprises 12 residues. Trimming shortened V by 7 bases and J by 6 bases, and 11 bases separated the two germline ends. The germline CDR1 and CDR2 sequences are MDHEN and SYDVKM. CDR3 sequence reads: CASISGVDTQYF. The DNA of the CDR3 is TGTGCCAGCATATCGGGAGTGGATACGCAGTATTTT.

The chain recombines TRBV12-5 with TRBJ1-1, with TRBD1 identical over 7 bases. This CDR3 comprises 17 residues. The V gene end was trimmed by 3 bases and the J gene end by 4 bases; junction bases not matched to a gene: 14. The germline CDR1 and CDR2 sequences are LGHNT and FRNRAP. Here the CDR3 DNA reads TGTGCTAGTGGTTTAACCCCCCCAGGGGGATGGGCCACTGAAGCTTTCTTT. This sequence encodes CASGLTPPGGWATEAFF.

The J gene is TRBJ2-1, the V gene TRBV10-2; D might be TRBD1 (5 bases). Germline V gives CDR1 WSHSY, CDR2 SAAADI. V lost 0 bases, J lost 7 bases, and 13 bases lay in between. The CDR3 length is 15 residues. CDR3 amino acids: CASSESVWQGNEQFF. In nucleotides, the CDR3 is TGCGCCAGCAGTGAGTCGGTGTGGCAGGGTAATGAGCAGTTCTTC.

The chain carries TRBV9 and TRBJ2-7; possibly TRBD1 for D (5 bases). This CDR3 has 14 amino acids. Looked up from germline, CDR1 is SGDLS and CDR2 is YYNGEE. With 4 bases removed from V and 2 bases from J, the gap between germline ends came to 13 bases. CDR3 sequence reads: CASSLRWGAYEQYF. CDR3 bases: TGTGCCAGCAGCCTTCGATGGGGCGCCTACGAGCAGTACTTC.

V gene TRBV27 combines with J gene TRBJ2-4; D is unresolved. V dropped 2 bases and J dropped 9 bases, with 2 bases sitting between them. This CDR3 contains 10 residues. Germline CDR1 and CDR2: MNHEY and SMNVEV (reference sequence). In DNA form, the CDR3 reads TGTGCCAGCAGTTTAGCCATTCAGTACTTC. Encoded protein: CASSLAIQYF.

The CDR3 DNA reads TGTGCCTGGAGTGTACCTTATAGGCGGAATAATGAAAAACTGTTTTTT. This codes for CAWSVPYRRNNEKLFF. V and J are TRBV30 and TRBJ1-4; D gene uncertain. Trimming took off 0 bases at V and 4 bases at J, with 15 bases between the two ends. CDR1 and CDR2 from the germline V gene are GTSNPN and SVGIG (reference sequence). The CDR3 spans 16 residues.

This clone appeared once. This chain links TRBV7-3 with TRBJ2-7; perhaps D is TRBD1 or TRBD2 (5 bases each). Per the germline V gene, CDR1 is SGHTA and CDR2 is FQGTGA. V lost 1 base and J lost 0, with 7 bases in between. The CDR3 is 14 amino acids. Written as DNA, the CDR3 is TGTGCCAGCAGCTTAATCGGGGCCTCCTACGAGCAGTACTTC. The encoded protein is CASSLIGASYEQYF. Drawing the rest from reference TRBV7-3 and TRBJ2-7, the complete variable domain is GAGVSQTPSNKVTEKGKYVELRCDPISGHTALYWYRQSLGQGPEFLIYFQGTGAADDSGLPNDRFFAVRPEGSVSTLKIQRTERGDSAVYLCASSLIGASYEQYFGPGTRLTVT.

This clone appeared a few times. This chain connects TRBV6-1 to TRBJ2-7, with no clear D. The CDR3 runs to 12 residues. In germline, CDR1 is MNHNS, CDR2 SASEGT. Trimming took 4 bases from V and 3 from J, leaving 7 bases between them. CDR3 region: CASSAHDYEQYF. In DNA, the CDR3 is TGTGCCAGCAGTGCCCACGACTACGAGCAGTACTTC.

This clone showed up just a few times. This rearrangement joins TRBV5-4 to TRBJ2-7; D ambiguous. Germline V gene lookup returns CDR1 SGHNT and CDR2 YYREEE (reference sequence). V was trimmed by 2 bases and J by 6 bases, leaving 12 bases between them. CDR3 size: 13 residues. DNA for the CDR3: TGTGCCAGCAGCTTCGGAGTTTTGGCCGAGCAGTACTTC. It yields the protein CASSFGVLAEQYF.

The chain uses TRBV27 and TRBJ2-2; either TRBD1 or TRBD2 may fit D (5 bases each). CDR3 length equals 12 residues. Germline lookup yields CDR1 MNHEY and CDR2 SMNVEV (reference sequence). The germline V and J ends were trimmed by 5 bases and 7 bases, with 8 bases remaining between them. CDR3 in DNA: TGTGCCAGCAGTCGGGGCGGCGGGGAGCTGTTTTTT. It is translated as CASSRGGGELFF.

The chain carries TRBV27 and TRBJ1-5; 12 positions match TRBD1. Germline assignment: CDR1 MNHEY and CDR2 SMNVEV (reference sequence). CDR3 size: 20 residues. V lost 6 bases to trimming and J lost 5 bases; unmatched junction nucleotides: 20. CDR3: CASSLGGPPPGTGGDQPQHF. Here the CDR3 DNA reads TGTGCCAGCAGCCTTGGAGGCCCCCCCCCTGGGACAGGGGGCGATCAGCCCCAGCATTTT.

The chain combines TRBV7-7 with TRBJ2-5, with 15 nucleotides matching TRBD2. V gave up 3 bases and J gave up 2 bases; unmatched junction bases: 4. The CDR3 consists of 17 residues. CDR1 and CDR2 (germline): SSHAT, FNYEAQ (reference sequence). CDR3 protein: CASSLGLAGGLQETQYF. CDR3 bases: TGTGCCAGCAGCTTGGGACTAGCGGGGGGCCTTCAAGAGACCCAGTACTTC.

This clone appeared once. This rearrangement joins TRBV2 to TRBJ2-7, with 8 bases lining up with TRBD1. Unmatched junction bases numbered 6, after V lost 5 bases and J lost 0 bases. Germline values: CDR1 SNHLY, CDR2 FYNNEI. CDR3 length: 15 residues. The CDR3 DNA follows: TGTGCCAGCAGTCCGGGACAGGTCAACTCCTACGAGCAGTACTTC. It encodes CASSPGQVNSYEQYF.

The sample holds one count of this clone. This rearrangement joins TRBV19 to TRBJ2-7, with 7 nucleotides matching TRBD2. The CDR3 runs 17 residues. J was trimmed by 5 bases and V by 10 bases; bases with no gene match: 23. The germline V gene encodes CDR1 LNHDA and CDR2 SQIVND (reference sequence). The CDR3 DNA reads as TGTGCCACTAGGGACCACCCCAGTCGGGGGGTGATGGACGAGCAGTACTTC. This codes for CATRDHPSRGVMDEQYF. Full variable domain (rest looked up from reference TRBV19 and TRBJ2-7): DGGITQSPKYLFRKEGQNVTLSCEQNLNHDAMYWYRQDPGQGLRLIYYSQIVNDFQKGDIAEGYSVSREKKESFPLTVTSAQKNPTAFYLCATRDHPSRGVMDEQYFGPGTRLTVT.

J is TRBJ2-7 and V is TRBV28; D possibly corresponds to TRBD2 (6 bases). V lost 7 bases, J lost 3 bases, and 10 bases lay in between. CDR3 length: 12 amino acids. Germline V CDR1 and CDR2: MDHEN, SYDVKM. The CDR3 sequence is CASTRGDYEQYF. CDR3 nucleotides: TGTGCCAGCACCCGCGGGGACTACGAGCAGTACTTC.

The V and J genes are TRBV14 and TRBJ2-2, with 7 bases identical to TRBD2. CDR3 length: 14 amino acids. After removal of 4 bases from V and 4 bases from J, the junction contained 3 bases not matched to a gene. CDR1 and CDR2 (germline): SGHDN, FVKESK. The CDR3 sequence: CASSLLASTGELFF. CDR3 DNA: TGTGCCAGCAGCCTACTAGCGTCCACCGGGGAGCTGTTTTTT.